This T cell receptor (beta chain) was identified in a study of CD8 T cells in ankylosing spondylitis. Regarding this clonotype: Its matching antigen is unknown.

TCRdb reprocessed the 5' RACE reads with MiXCR, giving one entry per CDR3 protein. Of over 600,000 distinct CDR3 sequences in the sample, 19% were seen once. Germline trimming cut 2 bases from V and 5 bases from J; bases unmatched to any gene: 9. The length of the CDR3 is 15 residues. The germline V gene has CDR1 DFQATT and CDR2 SNEGSKA (reference sequence). Findings and caveats of the study: It appeared that ankylosing spondylitis blood was characterized by a TCR beta motif of roughly 8 highly homologous variants.

The sequenced sample was blood, either unsorted or a sorted T cell fraction (not recorded which). The sequence derives from a male donor with ankylosing spondylitis. This chain links TRBV20-1 with TRBJ2-7; TRBD1 agrees at 10 bases. CDR3 amino acids: CSARTGTGVVNEQYF. DNA of the CDR3: TGCAGTGCTAGAACAGGGACAGGGGTTGTCAACGAGCAGTACTTC.